The 2 T cell receptor beta chains given below trace back to one sample, sequenced in a study of tumor and adjacent non-tumor tissue in lung cancer. This sample's RNA came from whole unsorted tissue. Distant lung tissue was collected more than 3 cm away from the tumor edge. TCRbeta libraries were built with three rounds of nested PCR, modified from ARM-PCR. TCRdb re-analysed the multiplex PCR reads in MiXCR, keeping a single row per CDR3 protein. The repertoire holds 40,000 to 55,000 distinct CDR3 sequences, with 60% to 80% as singletons. Sequencing was performed on distant non-tumor lung tissue. The receptors were sampled from a woman aged 60 to 75 with non-small cell lung cancer.

With regard to this clonotype: The junction does not match germline at one end; this may be a read error. J is TRBJ2-1 and V is TRBV29-1; D is tentatively TRBD1 or TRBD2 (7 bases each). The V gene's germline CDR1 is SQVTM and CDR2 ANQGSEA. This CDR3 has 14 amino acids. In DNA form, the CDR3 reads TGCAACGTAGGTTCAGGGGGAGGGGGCAATAAGCAGTTCTTC. Residues: CNVGSGGGGNKQFF.

This clonotype has just a few counts. This may be a read error, as it is one base from a much larger clone. The chain carries TRBV11-2 and TRBJ1-1, with D hard to call. Per the germline V gene, CDR1 is SGHAT and CDR2 is FQNNGV. Trimming took off 1 base at V and 4 bases at J, with 13 bases between the two ends. This CDR3 spans 15 amino acids. The CDR3 here is CASSLVRPAITEAFF. CDR3 coding DNA: TGTGCCAGCAGCTTAGTCCGGCCGGCGATCACTGAAGCTTTCTTT.